This is a list of T cell receptor beta chains from one sample in a study of cytomegalovirus exposure and HLA in healthy donors. Sequenced by immunoSEQ multiplex PCR; TCRdb stores in-frame clones only, minus some. The repertoire includes 120,000 or so clones, more than 60% of them detected once, and about 3.4% sits in the top ten. Sequenced input: PBMCs. The receptors stem from a man aged 25-45 years in good health and CMV-seronegative. Each CDR3 is given with its conserved first and last residue. D genes are given only for firm matches. Clone size is shown for a subset of rows, as once, few, many or a class of expanded clone.

size: .; D: TRBD1; V: TRBV5-1; J: TRBJ1-1; CDR3: CASSSTGSAFF; DNA: TGCGCCAGCAGCTCGACAGGGTCAGCTTTCTTT
size: once; D: .; V: TRBV28; J: TRBJ2-7; CDR3: CASTRSGTSYEQYF; DNA: TGTGCCAGCACCCGAAGCGGCACCTCCTACGAGCAGTACTTC
size: .; D: TRBD1; V: TRBV7-2; J: TRBJ2-4; CDR3: CASSLATGVAKNIQYF; DNA: TGTGCCAGCAGCTTAGCCACAGGGGTAGCCAAAAACATTCAGTACTTC
size: .; D: TRBD1; V: TRBV6-5; J: TRBJ1-5; CDR3: CASSSPRDRFNQPQHF; DNA: TGTGCCAGCAGTTCCCCCCGGGACAGATTTAATCAGCCCCAGCATTTT
size: .; D: TRBD1; V: TRBV7-2; J: TRBJ2-1; CDR3: CASSLAMGQVLNEQFF; DNA: TGTGCCAGCAGCTTAGCTATGGGACAGGTCCTCAATGAGCAGTTCTTC
size: .; D: .; V: TRBV5-5; J: TRBJ2-6; CDR3: CASSGADLPGANVLTF; DNA: TGTGCCAGCAGCGGGGCAGACCTGCCCGGGGCCAACGTCCTGACTTTC
size: .; D: .; V: TRBV19; J: TRBJ2-6; CDR3: CASSIFQGLGTGANVLTF; DNA: TGTGCCAGTAGTATCTTCCAGGGGCTAGGGACTGGGGCCAACGTCCTGACTTTC
size: .; D: TRBD1; V: TRBV6-5; J: TRBJ2-3; CDR3: CASSYSTGTRTDTQYF; DNA: TGTGCCAGCAGTTACTCGACAGGGACCCGCACAGATACGCAGTATTTT
size: .; D: .; V: TRBV27; J: TRBJ2-7; CDR3: CASSSYRDSYEQYF; DNA: TGTGCCAGCAGTTCTTACAGGGACTCCTACGAGCAGTACTTC
size: .; D: .; V: TRBV30; J: TRBJ1-5; CDR3: CAWSIAGLGNQPQHF; DNA: TGTGCCTGGAGTATAGCGGGGCTTGGAAATCAGCCCCAGCATTTT
size: .; D: .; V: TRBV30; J: TRBJ2-3; CDR3: CARGQNTQYF; DNA: TGTGCCCGAGGGCAGAATACGCAGTATTTT
size: few; D: TRBD1; V: TRBV14; J: TRBJ2-7; CDR3: CASSPRDRRSSYEQYF; DNA: TGTGCCAGCAGCCCCCGGGACAGGCGATCTTCATACGAGCAGTACTTC
size: once; D: TRBD1; V: TRBV5-1; J: TRBJ2-1; CDR3: CASSTGTGGNEQFF; DNA: TGCGCCAGCAGCACTGGGACAGGGGGGAATGAGCAGTTCTTC
size: .; D: .; V: TRBV7-8; J: TRBJ2-7; CDR3: CASSLVSHEQYF; DNA: TGTGCCAGCAGCTTAGTATCCCACGAGCAGTACTTC
size: .; D: TRBD2; V: TRBV28; J: TRBJ2-5; CDR3: CASSLISSGNTEETQYF; DNA: TGTGCCAGCAGTTTGATCTCTAGCGGGAATACGGAGGAGACCCAGTACTTC
size: .; D: TRBD1; V: TRBV6-1; J: TRBJ2-1; CDR3: CASSERDRVGYNEQFF; DNA: TGTGCCAGCAGTGAACGCGACAGGGTGGGCTACAATGAGCAGTTCTTC
size: .; D: .; V: TRBV30; J: TRBJ1-4; CDR3: CAWGQPNTNEKLFF; DNA: TGTGCCTGGGGACAACCGAACACTAATGAAAAACTGTTTTTT
size: .; D: TRBD1; V: TRBV30; J: TRBJ1-5; CDR3: CAWSPGQGAWQPQHF; DNA: TGTGCCTGGAGCCCGGGACAGGGGGCTTGGCAGCCCCAGCATTTT
size: .; D: TRBD1; V: TRBV2; J: TRBJ1-4; CDR3: CASRPQGREEKLFF; DNA: TGTGCCAGCAGGCCACAGGGGCGTGAGGAAAAACTGTTTTTT
size: .; D: .; V: TRBV5-8; J: TRBJ2-7; CDR3: CASSLVEGLYEQYF; DNA: TGTGCCAGCAGCTTGGTGGAGGGCCTCTACGAGCAGTACTTC
size: .; D: .; V: TRBV9; J: TRBJ2-5; CDR3: CASSPKDSQETQYF; DNA: TGTGCCAGCAGCCCAAAGGACAGCCAAGAGACCCAGTACTTC
size: .; D: .; V: TRBV6-1; J: TRBJ2-7; CDR3: CASSETGVWREQYF; DNA: TGTGCCAGCAGTGAAACGGGAGTTTGGCGCGAGCAGTACTTC
size: .; D: .; V: TRBV2; J: TRBJ2-2; CDR3: CASSDYRTTDTGELFF; DNA: TGTGCCAGCAGTGATTATCGGACTACCGACACCGGGGAGCTGTTTTTT
size: .; D: .; V: TRBV27; J: TRBJ2-1; CDR3: CASSSAMNPGNEQFF; DNA: TGTGCCAGCAGTTCCGCTATGAACCCCGGTAATGAGCAGTTCTTC
size: .; D: TRBD1; V: TRBV10-3; J: TRBJ2-2; CDR3: CAISPGRGLWTGELFF; DNA: TGTGCCATCAGCCCTGGAAGGGGGCTGTGGACCGGGGAGCTGTTTTTT
size: .; D: TRBD2; V: TRBV28; J: TRBJ2-2; CDR3: CASSWTSGSEELFF; DNA: TGTGCCAGCAGTTGGACTAGCGGGAGTGAGGAGCTGTTTTTT
size: .; D: .; V: TRBV5-1; J: TRBJ2-3; CDR3: CASAGRTDTQYF; DNA: TGCGCCAGCGCGGGAAGGACAGATACGCAGTATTTT
size: .; D: .; V: TRBV19; J: TRBJ1-1; CDR3: CASSISGPNTEAFF; DNA: TGTGCCAGTAGTATAAGCGGGCCGAACACTGAAGCTTTCTTT
size: .; D: TRBD1; V: TRBV7-9; J: TRBJ1-5; CDR3: CASSNSDKGASNQPQHF; DNA: TGTGCCAGCAGCAACAGTGATAAGGGGGCTAGCAATCAGCCCCAGCATTTT
size: .; D: TRBD1; V: TRBV5-1; J: TRBJ1-4; CDR3: CACSGGLGEKLFF; DNA: TGCGCCTGCTCAGGGGGGCTGGGTGAAAAACTGTTTTTT
size: .; D: .; V: TRBV5-4; J: TRBJ2-1; CDR3: CASSLGAPSYNEQFF; DNA: TGTGCCAGCAGCTTGGGGGCTCCCTCCTACAATGAGCAGTTCTTC
size: .; D: .; V: TRBV5-3; J: TRBJ2-7; CDR3: CARSPGTDYEQYF; DNA: TGTGCCAGAAGCCCCGGGACTGATTACGAGCAGTACTTC
size: .; D: .; V: TRBV19; J: TRBJ1-2; CDR3: CASSIVTGNYGYTF; DNA: TGTGCCAGTAGTATAGTTACAGGGAACTATGGCTACACCTTC
size: .; D: TRBD1; V: TRBV11-3; J: TRBJ2-3; CDR3: CASGSGGKTDTQYF; DNA: TGTGCCAGCGGTTCAGGGGGCAAGACAGATACGCAGTATTTT
size: .; D: .; V: TRBV29-1; J: TRBJ2-7; CDR3: CSASEDGTYEQYF; DNA: TGCAGCGCCTCGGAGGACGGAACCTACGAGCAGTACTTC
size: .; D: .; V: TRBV30; J: TRBJ1-5; CDR3: CAWSSDSGNQPQHF; DNA: TGTGCCTGGAGTTCGGACAGTGGGAATCAGCCCCAGCATTTT
size: .; D: .; V: TRBV21-1; J: TRBJ1-6; CDR3: CASRTVMVPGHNNSPLHF; DNA: TGTGCCAGCAGAACGGTGATGGTACCGGGACATAATAATTCACCCCTCCACTTT
size: .; D: TRBD2; V: TRBV2; J: TRBJ2-1; CDR3: CASSAQAGDYNEQFF; DNA: TGTGCCAGCAGTGCCCAAGCGGGAGACTACAATGAGCAGTTCTTC
size: .; D: .; V: TRBV5-4; J: TRBJ2-3; CDR3: CASSSPPGAKDTQYF; DNA: TGTGCCAGCAGCTCGCCGCCAGGGGCTAAAGATACGCAGTATTTT
size: .; D: TRBD1; V: TRBV30; J: TRBJ1-6; CDR3: CAWREGGGNSPLHF; DNA: TGTGCCTGGAGAGAAGGGGGCGGTAATTCACCCCTCCACTTT
size: few; D: .; V: TRBV29-1; J: TRBJ2-3; CDR3: CSVEEQGAQYF; DNA: TGCAGCGTTGAAGAACAGGGAGCGCAGTATTTT
size: .; D: .; V: TRBV6-6; J: TRBJ1-2; CDR3: CASSYDGLGGSTDYTF; DNA: TGTGCCAGCAGTTACGATGGTCTAGGGGGATCGACAGACTACACCTTC
size: once; D: TRBD2; V: TRBV13; J: TRBJ2-3; CDR3: CASSIPGLAGRTDTQYF; DNA: TGTGCCAGCAGCATTCCGGGACTAGCGGGGAGGACAGATACGCAGTATTTT
size: .; D: TRBD1; V: TRBV10-3; J: TRBJ1-1; CDR3: CAIRDRGGLNTEAFF; DNA: TGTGCCATCAGGGACAGGGGAGGGTTGAACACTGAAGCTTTCTTT
size: .; D: .; V: TRBV5-1; J: TRBJ1-1; CDR3: CASSSVQAKNTEAFF; DNA: TGCGCCAGCAGCTCGGTACAGGCGAAGAACACTGAAGCTTTCTTT
size: .; D: TRBD1; V: TRBV27; J: TRBJ2-5; CDR3: CASSMRGQRQETQYF; DNA: TGTGCCAGCAGTATGAGGGGACAGCGCCAAGAGACCCAGTACTTC
size: .; D: .; V: TRBV29-1; J: TRBJ2-2; CDR3: CSVDPRKNTGELFF; DNA: TGCAGCGTTGATCCCCGTAAGAACACCGGGGAGCTGTTTTTT
size: .; D: TRBD2; V: TRBV6-5; J: TRBJ2-7; CDR3: CASSYSGLGSYEQYF; DNA: TGTGCCAGCAGTTACTCCGGACTAGGCTCTTACGAGCAGTACTTC
size: .; D: TRBD1; V: TRBV7-8; J: TRBJ1-1; CDR3: CASSLETRGDTEAFF; DNA: TGTGCCAGCAGCTTAGAGACCAGGGGGGACACTGAAGCTTTCTTT
size: .; D: TRBD1; V: TRBV9; J: TRBJ2-7; CDR3: CASSVVGDRAGFGCYEQYF; DNA: TGTGCCAGCAGCGTAGTGGGGGACAGGGCGGGGTTTGGGTGCTACGAGCAGTACTTC
size: .; D: .; V: TRBV30; J: TRBJ2-1; CDR3: CAWSVSGLGEQFF; DNA: TGTGCCTGGAGTGTTTCCGGGTTGGGTGAGCAGTTCTTC
size: .; D: TRBD2; V: TRBV29-1; J: TRBJ2-4; CDR3: CSVQAGSKNIQYF; DNA: TGCAGCGTTCAAGCGGGGTCCAAAAACATTCAGTACTTC